Presented here are 29 T cell receptor beta chains from one specimen sequenced in a study of blood T cell repertoires in COVID-19. Sequencing used immunoSEQ multiplex PCR; TCRdb keeps in-frame clones, though not all of them. The repertoire holds about 200,000 clones, with 84% as singletons. The source material was PBMCs or T cells enriched from blood (not recorded which). These receptors were obtained from a man in his forties who had recovered from COVID-19.

The sample holds a few counts of this clone. Other DNA sequences in the same sample also yield this CDR3. The chain uses TRBV28 and TRBJ2-7, with 7 bases fitting TRBD2. Germline CDR1 reads MDHEN; CDR2 reads SYDVKM. CDR3 length: 14 residues. The J segment lost 5 bases and the V segment lost 6 bases, leaving 10 bases of the junction unmatched. Here the CDR3 DNA reads TGTGCCAGCAGGTCTAGCGGAAAGGGGAACGAGCAGTACTTC. It specifies CASRSSGKGNEQYF. Full variable domain (missing parts from reference TRBV28 and TRBJ2-7): DVKVTQSSRYLVKRTGEKVFLECVQDMDHENMFWYRQDPGLGLRLIYFSYDVKMKEKGDIPEGYSVSREKKERFSLILESASTNQTSMYLCASRSSGKGNEQYFGPGTRLTVT.

This rearrangement joins TRBV7-6 to TRBJ1-1; D gene ambiguous. Germline V CDR1 and CDR2: SGHVS, FNYEAQ. V was pared by 2 bases and J by 5 bases, with 9 bases between. The CDR3 is made up of 13 amino acids. DNA of the CDR3: TGTGCCAGCAGCTTAACCGTGCGGACTGAAGCTTTCTTT. Amino acids: CASSLTVRTEAFF.

CDR3 sequence (DNA): TGCGCCAGCAGCCAAGAGGCGGTATCTGGAAACACCATATATTTT. Its protein is CASSQEAVSGNTIYF. The chain carries TRBV4-1 and TRBJ1-3; no firm D call. Germline V gene sequence: CDR1 MGHRA, CDR2 YSYEKL. The CDR3 loop spans 15 amino acids. V was shortened by 0 bases and J by 1 base, with 7 bases between the two germline ends.

The chain has TRBV19 and TRBJ1-1, with a possible D match to TRBD1 (5 bases). Trimming shortened V by 7 bases and J by 6 bases, and 12 bases separated the two germline ends. The length of the CDR3 is 12 residues. Germline V gene sequence: CDR1 LNHDA, CDR2 SQIVND (reference sequence). The CDR3 loop reads CASKGDFAEAFF. CDR3 DNA sequence: TGTGCCAGTAAAGGGGATTTCGCTGAAGCTTTCTTT.

The chain joins TRBV18 to TRBJ2-5; 7 positions agree with TRBD1. The junction had 10 bases not matched to a gene; V was cut back by 0 bases and J by 3 bases. Germline values: CDR1 KGHSH, CDR2 LQKENI. The CDR3 contains 17 residues. The CDR3: CASSPPRGQAREETQYF. CDR3 DNA: TGTGCCAGCTCACCACCGCGCGGACAGGCTAGGGAAGAGACCCAGTACTTC.

This clone was detected once. The chain links TRBV20-1 to TRBJ2-7; D gene unclear. CDR3 size: 11 residues. Germline CDR1 and CDR2: DFQATT and SNEGSKA (reference sequence). V was shortened by 3 bases and J by 2 bases, with 5 bases between the two germline ends. The CDR3 DNA sequence: TGCAGTGCTAGCGAGACCTACGAGCAGTACTTC. Amino acids: CSASETYEQYF.

The chain is built from TRBV6-5 and TRBJ1-6, with D perhaps TRBD1 (6 bases). Trimming removed 1 base at V and 9 bases at J, with 10 bases between. There are 14 residues in the CDR3. In germline, CDR1 is MNHEY, CDR2 SVGAGI. DNA of the CDR3: TGTGCCAGCAGTTACTATGGACAGACTTCACCCCTCCACTTT. Protein: CASSYYGQTSPLHF.

The chain employs TRBV14 and TRBJ2-3; 8 nucleotides agree with TRBD2. The ends lost 1 base at V and 4 bases at J; junction bases unmatched: 13. CDR1 SGHDN and CDR2 FVKESK come from the germline V gene. The CDR3 totals 18 residues. The CDR3 region has the DNA TGTGCCAGCAGCCAAGGGAGGAGCCTAGCGGGTGTCGCAGATACGCAGTATTTT. This translates into CASSQGRSLAGVADTQYF.

The rearrangement joins TRBV15 to TRBJ2-5, with D maybe TRBD1 (5 bases). Trimming shortened V by 3 bases and J by 2 bases, and 13 bases separated the two germline ends. CDR3 length: 15 amino acids. Germline CDR1 reads LNHNV; CDR2 reads YYDKDF (reference sequence). The CDR3 loop is CATSRGTGAQETQYF. CDR3 coding DNA: TGTGCCACCAGCAGGGGAACAGGTGCTCAAGAGACCCAGTACTTC.

This rearrangement joins TRBV28 to TRBJ2-1; unclear D gene. Germline V gives CDR1 MDHEN, CDR2 SYDVKM. V shed 3 bases and J shed 0 bases, with 24 bases lying between them. CDR3 length: 20 amino acids. In nucleotides, the CDR3 is TGTGCCAGCAGTTTTGTTCGGCCGTCGAAAAGTAGCAGCTCCTACAATGAGCAGTTCTTC. Its translation is CASSFVRPSKSSSSYNEQFF.

The chain has TRBV6-5 and TRBJ1-5, with D tentatively TRBD1 (6 bases). Trimming took off 6 bases at V and 4 bases at J, with 16 bases between the two ends. The CDR3 is 15 residues long. CDR1 is MNHEY and CDR2 is SVGAGI in the germline V gene. CDR3 sequence (DNA): TGTGCCAGCAGCAGAGGGGGAGTTGGTAATCAGCCCCAGCATTTT. Translating gives CASSRGGVGNQPQHF.

The rearrangement links TRBV19 to TRBJ1-5; weak D call: TRBD1 (5 bases). This CDR3 region has 16 residues. CDR1 and CDR2 (germline): LNHDA, SQIVND (reference sequence). With 1 base removed from V and 7 bases from J, the gap between germline ends came to 17 bases. In DNA form, the CDR3 reads TGTGCCAGTAGTATAGGCGCAGGGATCTCAGGACAGCCCCAGCATTTT. The encoded protein is CASSIGAGISGQPQHF.

The chain recombines TRBV7-8 with TRBJ1-6; D unclear. Trimming cost V 7 bases and J 0 bases, with 13 bases left between them. There are 16 residues in the CDR3. The germline CDR1 and CDR2 sequences are SGHVS and FQNEAQ. This CDR3 is CASTSQRSSYNSPLHF. CDR3 bases: TGTGCCAGCACCTCTCAGCGGAGCTCCTATAATTCACCCCTCCACTTT. Filled out from reference TRBV7-8 and TRBJ1-6, the complete variable domain reads GAGVSQSPRYKVAKRGQDVALRCDPISGHVSLFWYQQALGQGPEFLTYFQNEAQLDKSGLPSDRFFAERPEGSVSTLKIQRTQQEDSAVYLCASTSQRSSYNSPLHFGNGTRLTVT.

This chain joins TRBV2 and TRBJ1-2, with a weak D call TRBD1 (5 bases). The CDR3 is 14 amino acids. Deletions cut 4 bases from V and 4 bases from J, with 13 bases between. Germline values: CDR1 SNHLY, CDR2 FYNNEI. Here the CDR3 reads CASSGQGTGYGYTF. For the CDR3, the DNA is TGTGCCAGCAGTGGACAAGGGACTGGCTATGGCTACACCTTC. Variable domain in full (rest from reference TRBV2 and TRBJ1-2): EPEVTQTPSHQVTQMGQEVILRCVPISNHLYFYWYRQILGQKVEFLVSFYNNEISEKSEIFDDQFSVERPDGSNFTLKIRSTKLEDSAMYFCASSGQGTGYGYTFGSGTRLTVV.

The chain recombines TRBV6-5 with TRBJ1-4; 7 bases map to TRBD1. After removal of 8 bases from V and 3 bases from J, the junction contained 6 bases not matched to a gene. Germline V lookup: CDR1 MNHEY, CDR2 SVGAGI. This CDR3 has 14 amino acids. The CDR3 sequence: CASGDRGANEKLFF. Written as DNA, the CDR3 is TGTGCCAGCGGGGACAGAGGCGCTAATGAAAAACTGTTTTTT.

This clone was counted only a few times. Germline is not matched at one junction end, which may reflect a read error. The CDR3 is CASNLLRGQAEAFF. CDR3 coding DNA: TGTGCCAGCAACTTATTAAGGGGGCAGGCTGAAGCTTTCTTT. The chain is built from TRBV11-1 and TRBJ1-1, with 7 bases identical to TRBD1. Germline V gives CDR1 SGHAT, CDR2 FQDESV (reference sequence). The CDR3 has 14 amino acids.

This chain connects TRBV9 to TRBJ2-3; D is undetermined. Trimming took off 4 bases at V and 3 bases at J, with 9 bases between the two ends. Germline lookup yields CDR1 SGDLS and CDR2 YYNGEE. The CDR3 has 13 amino acids. CDR3 DNA: TGTGCCAGCAGCCCAGGATTAACAGATACGCAGTATTTT. Translation gives CASSPGLTDTQYF.

The chain carries TRBV7-8 and TRBJ1-3, with a tentative D call TRBD1 (6 bases). V lost 5 bases to trimming and J lost 2 bases, with 16 bases between them. CDR3 size: 16 residues. CDR1 SGHVS and CDR2 FQNEAQ come from the germline V gene. CDR3 amino acids: CASSPFDRSAGNTIYF. DNA of the CDR3: TGTGCCAGCAGCCCTTTCGACAGGTCGGCTGGAAACACCATATATTTT.

The chain recombines TRBV30 with TRBJ2-7; 8 bases line up with TRBD2. The CDR3 sequence is 17 residues long. In germline, CDR1 is GTSNPN, CDR2 SVGIG (reference sequence). V was clipped by 3 bases and J by 6 bases; unmatched bases: 19. This CDR3 reads CAWRAGKTGGLKSEQYF. The CDR3 DNA reads as TGTGCCTGGAGAGCTGGCAAAACGGGGGGGCTTAAATCCGAGCAGTACTTC.

The V gene is TRBV18, the J gene TRBJ2-7; D is perhaps TRBD1 (5 bases). Trimming removed 2 bases at V and 11 bases at J, with 19 bases between. The CDR3 sequence is 14 residues long. The germline V gene has CDR1 KGHSH and CDR2 LQKENI. CDR3 amino acids: CASSPGATEINKYF. CDR3 nucleotides: TGTGCCAGCTCACCAGGGGCCACCGAGATTAACAAGTACTTC.

The chain is built from TRBV7-2 and TRBJ2-3; 7 nucleotides align to TRBD2. After removal of 7 bases from V and 1 base from J, the junction contained 8 bases not matched to a gene. Germline V CDR1 and CDR2: SGHTA, FQGNSA. The CDR3 sequence is 15 residues long. CDR3 residues: CASTPRGTRTDTQYF. The CDR3 DNA reads TGTGCCAGCACCCCGCGGGGGACTCGCACAGATACGCAGTATTTT.

The rearrangement joins TRBV27 to TRBJ2-3, with 7 bases lining up with TRBD2. This CDR3 has 16 amino acids. Germline CDR1 and CDR2: MNHEY and SMNVEV (reference sequence). V was pared by 3 bases and J by 2 bases, with 8 bases of the junction left unmatched. CDR3 DNA: TGTGCCAGCAGTTTGGTACGGACTAGAGTCACAGATACGCAGTATTTT. Encoded protein: CASSLVRTRVTDTQYF.

V is TRBV4-3 and J is TRBJ2-2, with 7 bases that match TRBD1. Trimming took 0 bases from V and 2 from J; bases not matched to a gene: 6. The germline V gene has CDR1 LGHNA and CDR2 YSLEER. The CDR3 sequence is 17 residues long. CDR3: CASSQDAGQANTGELFF. The CDR3 DNA is TGCGCCAGCAGCCAAGACGCCGGACAGGCAAACACCGGGGAGCTGTTTTTT.

J is TRBJ1-3 and V is TRBV5-1, with 10 nucleotides matching TRBD1. The CDR3 consists of 15 residues. Trimming at V came to 4 bases and at J to 3 bases, leaving 4 bases not matched to a gene. Germline V CDR1 and CDR2: SGHRS, YFSETQ. In DNA, the CDR3 is TGCGCCAGCAGCCCCGGGACAGGGGATGGAAACACCATATATTTT. This translates into CASSPGTGDGNTIYF. The variable domain in full, with the rest retrieved from reference TRBV5-1 and TRBJ1-3, is KAGVTQTPRYLIKTRGQQVTLSCSPISGHRSVSWYQQTPGQGLQFLFEYFSETQRNKGNFPGRFSGRQFSNSRSEMNVSTLELGDSALYLCASSPGTGDGNTIYFGEGSWLTVV.

The gene calls are TRBV19 and TRBJ1-1; TRBD1 matches 7 bases. Trimming took 2 bases from V and 4 from J; bases not matched to a gene: 7. Germline V lookup: CDR1 LNHDA, CDR2 SQIVND (reference sequence). The CDR3 spans 15 residues. The CDR3 bases are TGTGCCAGTAGTATAAAAATACAGGGGTTCACTGAAGCTTTCTTT. Translated: CASSIKIQGFTEAFF.

The chain carries TRBV19 and TRBJ1-1, with 8 bases that match TRBD1. Per the germline V gene, CDR1 is LNHDA and CDR2 is SQIVND (reference sequence). The V and J ends lost 2 bases and 9 bases, in that order; junction bases with no gene match: 8. The CDR3 is 14 residues long. The CDR3 nucleotides read TGTGCCAGTAGTATAATGGAACAGGGGGGACAAGCTTTCTTT. Its protein is CASSIMEQGGQAFF.

This chain joins TRBV21-1 and TRBJ2-3; the D call in the table, TRBD1, was not verified against the DNA. TRBV21-1 corresponds to a pseudogene. This CDR3 has 18 amino acids. CDR3 DNA sequence: TGTGCCAGCAGCCCTGGGGCGGTTGGACACATCGGCTGCGATACGCAGTATTTT. This encodes CASSPGAVGHIGCDTQYF.

The J gene is TRBJ1-2, the V gene TRBV9; D gene uncertain. The germline V gene has CDR1 SGDLS and CDR2 YYNGEE. This CDR3 comprises 11 residues. V was trimmed by 3 bases and J by 4 bases, leaving 4 bases between them. CDR3 DNA: TGTGCCAGCAGCGACAGCTATGGCTACACCTTC. Protein product: CASSDSYGYTF.

This chain links TRBV25-1 with TRBJ1-2; D may be TRBD1 (6 bases). The CDR3 length is 15 residues. Trimming took 6 bases from V and 2 from J, leaving 16 bases between them. CDR1 is MGHDK, CDR2 SYGVNS, per germline. CDR3 in amino acids: CASSDEGRGNYGYTF. The CDR3 DNA reads as TGTGCCAGCAGCGACGAGGGGAGGGGGAACTATGGCTACACCTTC.